The subject of this entry is one TCR beta chain. What it recognizes is unknown. This sample was included in a study of STAT5B mutations in CD4+ large granular lymphocyte leukemia. Study-wide findings and caveats: Data were not HLA-matched across samples. CD4-sorted patient repertoires seemed more clonal than healthy CD4+ repertoires.

The CDR3 sequence is 15 residues long. Trimming left V 0 bases short and J 9 bases short, with 13 bases between. The germline V gene encodes CDR1 SGDLS and CDR2 YYNGEE. Method: immunoSEQ multiplex PCR; TCRdb's copy keeps in-frame clones and lacks some. Counted here are approximately 35,000 clones, 65% to 70% occurring once; the ten biggest clones make up around 1.7%. V usage is TRBV9 and J usage is TRBJ1-6; possible D gene TRBD1, 5 bases. The receptor comes from a human donor in good health. Sequencing input: CD4+ T cells from blood buffy coats. The CDR3 DNA sequence: TGTGCCAGCAGCGTAGATGGGGGAAGTAGTTCACCCCTCCACTTT. Translation: CASSVDGGSSSPLHF.